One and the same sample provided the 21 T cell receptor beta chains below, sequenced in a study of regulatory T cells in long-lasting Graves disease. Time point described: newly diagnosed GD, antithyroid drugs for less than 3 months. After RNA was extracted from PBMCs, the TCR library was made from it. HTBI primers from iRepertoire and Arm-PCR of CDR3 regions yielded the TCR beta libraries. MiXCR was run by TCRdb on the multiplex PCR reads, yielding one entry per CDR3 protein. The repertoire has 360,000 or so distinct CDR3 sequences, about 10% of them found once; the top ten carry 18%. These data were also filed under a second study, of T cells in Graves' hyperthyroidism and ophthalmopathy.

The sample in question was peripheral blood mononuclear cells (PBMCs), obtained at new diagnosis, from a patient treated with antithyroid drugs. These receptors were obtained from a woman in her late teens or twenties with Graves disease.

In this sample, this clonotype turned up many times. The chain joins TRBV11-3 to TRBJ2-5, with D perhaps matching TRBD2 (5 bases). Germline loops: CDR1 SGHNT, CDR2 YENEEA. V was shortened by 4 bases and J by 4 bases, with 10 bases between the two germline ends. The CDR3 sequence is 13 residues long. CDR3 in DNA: TGTGCCAGCAGCTCCCGGACTTCAGAGACCCAGTACTTC. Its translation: CASSSRTSETQYF.

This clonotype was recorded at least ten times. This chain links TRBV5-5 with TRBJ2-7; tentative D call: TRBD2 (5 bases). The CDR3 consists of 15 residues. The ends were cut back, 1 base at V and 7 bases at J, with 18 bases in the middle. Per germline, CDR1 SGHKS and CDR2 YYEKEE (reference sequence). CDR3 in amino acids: CASSLWVGASGEQYV. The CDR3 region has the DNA TGTGCCAGCAGCTTGTGGGTAGGTGCCTCGGGGGAGCAGTACGTC.

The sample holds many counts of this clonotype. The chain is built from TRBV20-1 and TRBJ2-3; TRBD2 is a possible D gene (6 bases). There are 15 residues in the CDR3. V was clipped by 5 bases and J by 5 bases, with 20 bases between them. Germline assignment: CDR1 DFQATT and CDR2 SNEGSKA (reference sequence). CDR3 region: CSAARGAGPLDTQYF. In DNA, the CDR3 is TGCAGTGCTGCCCGCGGGGCAGGTCCCTTAGATACGCAGTATTTT.

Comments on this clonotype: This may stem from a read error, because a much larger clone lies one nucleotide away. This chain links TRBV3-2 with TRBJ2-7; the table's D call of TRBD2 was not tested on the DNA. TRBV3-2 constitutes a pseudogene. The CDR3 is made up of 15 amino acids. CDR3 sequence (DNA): TGTGCCAGCAGCCCCTTCAGGACGTGCCCTCGGGAGCAGTACTTC. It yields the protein CASSPFRTCPREQYF.

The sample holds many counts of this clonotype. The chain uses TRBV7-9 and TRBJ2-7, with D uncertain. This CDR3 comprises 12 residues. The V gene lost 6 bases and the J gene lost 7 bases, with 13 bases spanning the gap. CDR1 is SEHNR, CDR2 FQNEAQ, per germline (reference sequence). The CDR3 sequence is CASSTWGREQYV. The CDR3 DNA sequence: TGTGCCAGCAGTACCTGGGGTCGGGAGCAGTACGTC.

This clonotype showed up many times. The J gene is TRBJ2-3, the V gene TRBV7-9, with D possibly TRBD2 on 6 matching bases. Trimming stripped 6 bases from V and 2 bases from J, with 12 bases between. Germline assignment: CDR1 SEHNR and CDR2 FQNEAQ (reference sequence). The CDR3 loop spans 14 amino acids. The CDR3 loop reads CASSSLGLTDTQYF. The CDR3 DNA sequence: TGTGCCAGCAGTTCCCTGGGACTCACAGATACGCAGTATTTT.

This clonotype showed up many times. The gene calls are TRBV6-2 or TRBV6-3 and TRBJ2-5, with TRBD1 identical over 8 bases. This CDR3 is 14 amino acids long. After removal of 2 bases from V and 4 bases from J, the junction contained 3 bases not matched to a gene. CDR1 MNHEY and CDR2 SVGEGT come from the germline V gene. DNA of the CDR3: TGTGCCAGCAGTTACCTGGACAGGGCAGAGACCCAGTACTTC. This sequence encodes CASSYLDRAETQYF.

The CDR3 sequence is CASSLSSYSTDTQYF. The CDR3 bases are TGTGCCAGCAGCTTATCCAGCTATAGCACAGATACGCAGTATTTT. The chain links TRBV11-2 to TRBJ2-3; D unclear. Germline CDR1 reads SGHAT; CDR2 reads FQNNGV. V lost 2 bases and J lost 0, with 9 bases in between. This CDR3 region has 15 residues.

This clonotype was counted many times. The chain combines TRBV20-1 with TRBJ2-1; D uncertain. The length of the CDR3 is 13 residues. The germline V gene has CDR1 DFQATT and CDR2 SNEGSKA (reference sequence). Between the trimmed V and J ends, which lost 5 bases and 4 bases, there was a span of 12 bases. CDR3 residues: CSAPDDLYNEQFF. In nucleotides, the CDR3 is TGCAGTGCTCCCGATGACTTATACAATGAGCAGTTCTTC.

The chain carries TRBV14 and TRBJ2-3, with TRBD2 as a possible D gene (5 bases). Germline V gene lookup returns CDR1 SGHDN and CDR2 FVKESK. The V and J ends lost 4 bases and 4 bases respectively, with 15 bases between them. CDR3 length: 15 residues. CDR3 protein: CASSLVGVSADTQYF. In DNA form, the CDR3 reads TGTGCCAGCAGCCTGGTGGGAGTGAGTGCAGATACGCAGTATTTT.

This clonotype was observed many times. The CDR3 reads CSARDFGGETNTEAFF. The CDR3 DNA reads TGCAGTGCTAGAGATTTTGGGGGGGAAACTAACACTGAAGCTTTCTTT. The chain carries TRBV20-1 and TRBJ1-1; a weak D match, TRBD1 (5 bases). The V end was cut by 0 bases, the J end by 2 bases, with 16 bases between. Germline CDR1 and CDR2: DFQATT and SNEGSKA (reference sequence). The CDR3 totals 16 residues.

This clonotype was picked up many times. CDR3 protein: CASSFMGTNTGELFF. CDR3 in DNA: TGTGCCAGCAGTTTTATGGGGACGAACACCGGGGAGCTGTTTTTT. The rearrangement uses TRBV6-2 or TRBV6-3 and TRBJ2-2; D ambiguous. This CDR3 comprises 15 residues. The ends were cut back, 4 bases at V and 0 bases at J, with 9 bases in the middle. CDR1 and CDR2 (germline): MNHEY, SVGEGT.

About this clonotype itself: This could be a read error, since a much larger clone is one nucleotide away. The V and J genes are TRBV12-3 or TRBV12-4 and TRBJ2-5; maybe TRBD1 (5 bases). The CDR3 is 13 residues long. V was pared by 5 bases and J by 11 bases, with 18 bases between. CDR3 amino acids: CASSLRGPKGQYF. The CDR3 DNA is TGTGCCAGCAGTCTCCGTGGTCCCAAGGGGCAGTACTTC.

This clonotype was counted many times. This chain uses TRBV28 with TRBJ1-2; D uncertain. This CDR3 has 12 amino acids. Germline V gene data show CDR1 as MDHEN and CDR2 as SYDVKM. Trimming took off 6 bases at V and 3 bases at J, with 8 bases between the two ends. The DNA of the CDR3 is TGTGCCAGCAGCAGACCTCACTATGGCTACACCTTC. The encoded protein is CASSRPHYGYTF.

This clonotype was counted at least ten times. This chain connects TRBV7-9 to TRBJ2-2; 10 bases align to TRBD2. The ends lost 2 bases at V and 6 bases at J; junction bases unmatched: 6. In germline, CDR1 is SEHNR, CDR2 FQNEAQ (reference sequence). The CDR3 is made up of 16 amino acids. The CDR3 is CASSLLASGRPGELFF. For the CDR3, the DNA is TGTGCCAGCAGCTTACTGGCTAGCGGGAGACCCGGGGAGCTGTTTTTT.

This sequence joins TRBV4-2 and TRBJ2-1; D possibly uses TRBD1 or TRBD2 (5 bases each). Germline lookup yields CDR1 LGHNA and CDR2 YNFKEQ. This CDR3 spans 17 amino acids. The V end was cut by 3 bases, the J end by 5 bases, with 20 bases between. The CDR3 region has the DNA TGTGCCAGCAGCCAGATTAATGCTGGGACCCGGGACAATGAGCAGTTCTTC. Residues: CASSQINAGTRDNEQFF.

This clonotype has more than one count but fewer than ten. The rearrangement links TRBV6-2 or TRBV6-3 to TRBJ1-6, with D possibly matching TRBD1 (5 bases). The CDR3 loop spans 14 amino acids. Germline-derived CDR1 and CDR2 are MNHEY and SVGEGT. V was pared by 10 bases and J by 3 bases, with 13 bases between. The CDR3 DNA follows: TGTGCCACCCGGACGGGGGACTATAATTCACCCCTCCACTTT. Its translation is CATRTGDYNSPLHF.

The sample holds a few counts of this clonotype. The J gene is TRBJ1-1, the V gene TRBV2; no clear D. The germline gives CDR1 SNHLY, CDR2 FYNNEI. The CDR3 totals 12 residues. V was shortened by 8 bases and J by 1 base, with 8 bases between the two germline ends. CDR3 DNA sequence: TGTGCCAGCGGAGGGTCGAACACTGAAGCTTTCTTT. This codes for CASGGSNTEAFF.

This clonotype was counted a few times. The DNA of the CDR3 is TGTGCCAGTAGTATTTACTACTCCGCTGATACGCAGTATTTT. This codes for CASSIYYSADTQYF. The V gene is TRBV19, the J gene TRBJ2-3; no firm D call. The CDR3 extends over 14 amino acids. V dropped 3 bases and J dropped 6 bases, with 13 bases sitting between them. Germline CDR1 reads LNHDA; CDR2 reads SQIVND (reference sequence).

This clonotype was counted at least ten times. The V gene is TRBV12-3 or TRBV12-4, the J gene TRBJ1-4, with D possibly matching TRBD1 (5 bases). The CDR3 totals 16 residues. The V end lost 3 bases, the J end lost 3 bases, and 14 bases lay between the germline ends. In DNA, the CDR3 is TGTGCCAGCAGTTTCGGGACCCTCGTGGCTAATGAAAAACTGTTTTTT. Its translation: CASSFGTLVANEKLFF.

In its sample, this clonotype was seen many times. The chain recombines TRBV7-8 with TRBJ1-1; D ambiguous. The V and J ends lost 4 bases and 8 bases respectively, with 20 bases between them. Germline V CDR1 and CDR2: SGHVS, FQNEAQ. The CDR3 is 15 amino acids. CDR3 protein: CASSSRRAEEEEAFF. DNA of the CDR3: TGTGCCAGCAGCTCAAGGAGGGCCGAGGAGGAGGAAGCTTTCTTT.